Described below is a single TCR beta chain sequence and its context. This sample was taken from a study of control samples from healthy donors and cancer patients. Profiling relied on immunoSEQ multiplex PCR, and the TCRdb table lists in-frame clones only, not all of them. In the table there are under 200,000 clones, 80% to 95% of which are singletons. V lost 7 bases and J lost 11; bases outside the gene matches: 16. This CDR3 contains 14 residues. The germline V gene encodes CDR1 SQVTM and CDR2 ANQGSEA. The clonotype was recovered from a woman aged 25 to 39 in good health. The chain is built from TRBV29-1 and TRBJ1-1, with 10 bases identical to TRBD1. What was sequenced was blood. For the CDR3, the DNA is TGCAGCGCAACTCGGGACAGGGGACCCGCGGGGGCTTTCTTT. Encoded protein: CSATRDRGPAGAFF.